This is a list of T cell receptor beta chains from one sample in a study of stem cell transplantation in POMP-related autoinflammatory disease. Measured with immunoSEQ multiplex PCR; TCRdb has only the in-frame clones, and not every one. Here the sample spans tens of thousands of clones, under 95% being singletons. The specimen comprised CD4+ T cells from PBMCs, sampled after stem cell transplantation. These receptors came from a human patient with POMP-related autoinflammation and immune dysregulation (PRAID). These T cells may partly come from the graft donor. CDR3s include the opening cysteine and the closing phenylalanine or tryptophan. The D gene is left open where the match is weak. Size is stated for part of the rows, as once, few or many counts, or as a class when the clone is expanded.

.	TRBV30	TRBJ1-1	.	CAWSGDTMNTEAFF	TGTGCCTGGAGTGGGGATACTATGAACACTGAAGCTTTCTTT
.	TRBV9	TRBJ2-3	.	CASSVELGRASTDTQYF	TGTGCCAGCAGCGTAGAACTGGGTAGGGCTAGCACAGATACGCAGTATTTT
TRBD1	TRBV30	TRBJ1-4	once	CAWSSRGDEKLFF	TGTGCCTGGAGTAGCAGGGGGGACGAAAAACTGTTTTTT
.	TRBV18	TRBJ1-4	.	CASSPSTYTGSRKLFF	TGTGCCAGCTCACCATCAACCTACACGGGGTCAAGAAAACTGTTTTTT
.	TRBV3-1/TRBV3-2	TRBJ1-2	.	CASSPLSSYGYTF	TGTGCCAGCAGCCCATTATCAAGCTATGGCTACACCTTC
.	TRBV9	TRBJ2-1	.	CASSAEQEFSYNEQFF	TGTGCCAGCAGCGCCGAACAGGAATTCTCCTACAATGAGCAGTTCTTC
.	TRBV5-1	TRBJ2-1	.	CASSLMGDHLYNEQFF	TGCGCCAGCAGCTTGATGGGGGACCACCTCTACAATGAGCAGTTCTTC
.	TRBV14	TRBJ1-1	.	CASSQLGSNTEAFF	TGTGCCAGCAGCCAACTGGGGTCGAACACTGAAGCTTTCTTT
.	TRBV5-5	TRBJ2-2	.	CASSFWGTGELFF	TGTGCCAGCAGCTTTTGGGGGACCGGGGAGCTGTTTTTT
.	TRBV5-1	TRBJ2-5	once	CASSLVGGRVETQYF	TGCGCCAGCAGCTTGGTCGGGGGTCGGGTCGAGACCCAGTACTTC
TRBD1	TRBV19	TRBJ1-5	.	CASRGQGDQPQHF	TGTGCCAGTAGGGGACAGGGGGATCAGCCCCAGCATTTT
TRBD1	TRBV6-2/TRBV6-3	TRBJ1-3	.	CASSLYRGTAPVGNTIYF	TGTGCCAGCAGCCTCTATAGAGGGACAGCACCTGTAGGAAACACCATATATTTT
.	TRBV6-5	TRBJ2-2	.	CASKYTRTNTGELFF	TGTGCCAGCAAATACACAAGGACGAACACCGGGGAGCTGTTTTTT
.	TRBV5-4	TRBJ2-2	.	CASRGATGELFF	TGTGCCAGCCGGGGGGCCACCGGGGAGCTGTTTTTT
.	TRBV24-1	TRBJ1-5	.	CATSAPGQGNQPQHF	TGTGCCACCAGTGCACCGGGACAAGGAAATCAGCCCCAGCATTTT
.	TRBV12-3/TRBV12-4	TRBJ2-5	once	CASSLRGGETQYF	TGTGCCAGCAGTTTAAGGGGCGGAGAGACCCAGTACTTC
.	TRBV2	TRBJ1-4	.	CATKAQGSSNEKLFF	TGTGCAACGAAGGCCCAGGGGAGTAGTAATGAAAAACTGTTTTTT
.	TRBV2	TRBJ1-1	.	CASSASMFTEAFF	TGTGCCAGCAGTGCTTCCATGTTCACTGAAGCTTTCTTT
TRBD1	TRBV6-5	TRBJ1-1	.	CASTGQANTEAFF	TGTGCCAGCACCGGACAGGCGAACACTGAAGCTTTCTTT
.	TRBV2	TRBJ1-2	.	CASSESPTGTYGYTF	TGTGCCAGCAGTGAAAGTCCTACAGGGACCTATGGCTACACCTTC